This T cell receptor beta chain stems from a study of shared clonotypes between healthy human individuals. This table comes from immunoSEQ multiplex PCR, and its TCRdb copy is limited to in-frame clones, with some not included. The sample lists about 1 million clones; about 75% were seen once. The germline V gene encodes CDR1 SGHVS and CDR2 FNYEAQ. Unmatched junction bases numbered 7, after V lost 3 bases and J lost 3 bases. The CDR3 has 15 amino acids. The rearrangement links TRBV7-6 to TRBJ2-7, with 8 bases lining up with TRBD2. This sequence originates from a man aged 18 to 30 in good health. Input material: memory CD4+ T cells sorted from blood. Sample subset: CD45RA-negative fraction. This CDR3 is CASSFNSGALYEQYF. CDR3 coding DNA: TGTGCCAGCAGCTTCAATAGCGGGGCCCTCTACGAGCAGTACTTC.